This T cell receptor beta chain was sequenced during a study of blood T cell repertoires in COVID-19. Study context: Both acute and convalescent COVID-19 samples were obtained from the United States, Italy and Spain. T cells, B-cell-depleted T cells, or PBMCs provided the cDNA or gDNA that served as material.

Assay: immunoSEQ multiplex PCR; the TCRdb copy retains only in-frame clones and omits some. This sample has more than 150,000 clones; less than 90% occur once, and the top ten carry 2.4%. The CDR3 contains 16 residues. The trim removed 4 bases at V and 10 bases at J, leaving 13 bases unmatched. Germline assignment: CDR1 LGHDT and CDR2 YNNKEL (reference sequence). The chain carries TRBV3-1 (or the pseudogene TRBV3-2) and TRBJ1-4, with 9 bases matching TRBD1. The TCR originated in a woman aged 70-85 years with acute or convalescent COVID-19. Material: peripheral blood. In DNA, the CDR3 is TGTGCCAGCAGCCCCGCTGGGGGACAGGGATATGTAAAACTGTTTTTT. This gives the protein CASSPAGGQGYVKLFF.